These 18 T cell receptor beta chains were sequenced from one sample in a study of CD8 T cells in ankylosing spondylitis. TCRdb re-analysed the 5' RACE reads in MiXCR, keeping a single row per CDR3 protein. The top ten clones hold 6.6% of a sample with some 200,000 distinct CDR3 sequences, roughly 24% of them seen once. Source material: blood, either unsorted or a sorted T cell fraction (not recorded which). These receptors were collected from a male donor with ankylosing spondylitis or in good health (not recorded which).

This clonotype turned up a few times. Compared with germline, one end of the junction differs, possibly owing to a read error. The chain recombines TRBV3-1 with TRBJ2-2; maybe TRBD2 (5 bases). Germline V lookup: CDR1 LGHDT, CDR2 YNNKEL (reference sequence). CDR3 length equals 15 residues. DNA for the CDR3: TGTGCCACCAGCCCCTCGGGATCCTCCACCGGGGAGCTGTTTTTT. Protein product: CATSPSGSSTGELFF.

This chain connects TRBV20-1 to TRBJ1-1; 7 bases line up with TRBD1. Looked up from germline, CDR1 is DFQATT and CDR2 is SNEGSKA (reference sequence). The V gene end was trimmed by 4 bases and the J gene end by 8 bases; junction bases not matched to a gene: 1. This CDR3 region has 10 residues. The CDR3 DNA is TGCAGTGCTACGGACAGGGAAGCTTTCTTT. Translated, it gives CSATDREAFF.

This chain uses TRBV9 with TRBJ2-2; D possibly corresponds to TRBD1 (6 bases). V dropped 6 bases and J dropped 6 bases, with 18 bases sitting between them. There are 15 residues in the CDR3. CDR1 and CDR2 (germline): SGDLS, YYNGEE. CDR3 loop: CASTTQGHEAGELFF. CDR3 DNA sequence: TGTGCCAGCACCACGCAGGGGCATGAGGCCGGGGAGCTGTTTTTT.

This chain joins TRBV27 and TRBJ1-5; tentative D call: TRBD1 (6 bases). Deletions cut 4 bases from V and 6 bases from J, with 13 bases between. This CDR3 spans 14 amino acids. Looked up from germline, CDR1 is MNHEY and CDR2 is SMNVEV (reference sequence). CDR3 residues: CASSSDRRGQPQHF. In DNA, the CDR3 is TGTGCCAGCAGTTCCGACAGGCGGGGTCAGCCCCAGCATTTT.

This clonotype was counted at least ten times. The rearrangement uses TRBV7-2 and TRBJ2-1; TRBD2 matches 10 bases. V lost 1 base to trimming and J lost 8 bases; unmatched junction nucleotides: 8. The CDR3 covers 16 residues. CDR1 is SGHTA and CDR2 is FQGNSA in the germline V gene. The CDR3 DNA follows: TGTGCCAGCAGCTTAGGTCTAGCGGGAGCTGGGTATGAGCAGTTCTTC. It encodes CASSLGLAGAGYEQFF.

CDR3 sequence: CAISESIVSSYEQYF. CDR3 in DNA: TGTGCCATCAGTGAGTCCATAGTCAGCTCCTACGAGCAGTACTTC. This chain uses TRBV10-3 with TRBJ2-7; D is unresolved. Trimming removed 0 bases from V and 0 bases from J, with 9 bases in between. This CDR3 is 15 amino acids long. The V gene's germline CDR1 is ENHRY and CDR2 SYGVKD.

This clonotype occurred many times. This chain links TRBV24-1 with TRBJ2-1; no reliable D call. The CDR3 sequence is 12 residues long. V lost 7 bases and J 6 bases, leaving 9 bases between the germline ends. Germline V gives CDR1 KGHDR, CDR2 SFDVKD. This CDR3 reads CATSRSPNEQFF. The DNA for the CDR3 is TGTGCCACCAGCCGATCCCCCAATGAGCAGTTCTTC.

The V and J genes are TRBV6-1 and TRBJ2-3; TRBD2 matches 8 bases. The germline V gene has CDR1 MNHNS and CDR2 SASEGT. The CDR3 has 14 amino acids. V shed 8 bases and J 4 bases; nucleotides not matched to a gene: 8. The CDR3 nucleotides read TGTGCCAGCGGACTAGCCCACTGGGCAGATACGCAGTATTTT. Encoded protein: CASGLAHWADTQYF.

As DNA, the CDR3 is TGTGCCAGCAGCTTAGCGAGTAGCTTTAATGAGCAGTTCTTC. Encoded protein: CASSLASSFNEQFF. The V call is TRBV7-2, the J call TRBJ2-1, with D hard to call. Germline CDR1 reads SGHTA; CDR2 reads FQGNSA. The CDR3 has 14 amino acids. The ends were cut back, 0 bases at V and 7 bases at J, with 10 bases in the middle.

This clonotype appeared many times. The CDR3 DNA is TGTGCCAGCAGCTTAGTTGTCAGCACAGATACGCAGTATTTT. It codes for CASSLVVSTDTQYF. This chain joins TRBV7-6 and TRBJ2-3; D remains unclear. The CDR3 extends over 14 amino acids. V lost 1 base and J lost 0, with 5 bases in between. Per the germline V gene, CDR1 is SGHVS and CDR2 is FNYEAQ.

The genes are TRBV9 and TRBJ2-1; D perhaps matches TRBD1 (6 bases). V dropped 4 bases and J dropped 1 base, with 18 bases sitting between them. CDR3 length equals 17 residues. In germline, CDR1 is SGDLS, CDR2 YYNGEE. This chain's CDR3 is CASSPRIGGVSYNEQFF. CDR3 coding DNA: TGTGCCAGCAGCCCAAGAATAGGGGGAGTTTCCTACAATGAGCAGTTCTTC.

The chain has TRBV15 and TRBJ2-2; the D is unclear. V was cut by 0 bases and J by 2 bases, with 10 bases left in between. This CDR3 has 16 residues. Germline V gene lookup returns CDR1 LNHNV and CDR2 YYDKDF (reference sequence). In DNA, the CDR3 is TGTGCCACCAGCAGAGATCCACGCATCAACACCGGGGAGCTGTTTTTT. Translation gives CATSRDPRINTGELFF.

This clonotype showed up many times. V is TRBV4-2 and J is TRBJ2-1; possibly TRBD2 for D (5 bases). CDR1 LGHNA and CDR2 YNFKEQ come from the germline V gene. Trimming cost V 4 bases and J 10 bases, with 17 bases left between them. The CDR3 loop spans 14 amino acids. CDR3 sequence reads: CASSPRTPTMEQFF. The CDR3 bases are TGTGCCAGCAGCCCTCGGACTCCGACAATGGAGCAGTTCTTC.

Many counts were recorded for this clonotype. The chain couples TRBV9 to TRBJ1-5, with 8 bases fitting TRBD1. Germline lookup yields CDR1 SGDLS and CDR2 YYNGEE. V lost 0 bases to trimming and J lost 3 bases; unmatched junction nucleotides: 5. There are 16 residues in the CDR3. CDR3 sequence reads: CASSVDDRGTNQPQHF. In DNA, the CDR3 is TGTGCCAGCAGCGTAGACGACAGGGGAACCAATCAGCCCCAGCATTTT.

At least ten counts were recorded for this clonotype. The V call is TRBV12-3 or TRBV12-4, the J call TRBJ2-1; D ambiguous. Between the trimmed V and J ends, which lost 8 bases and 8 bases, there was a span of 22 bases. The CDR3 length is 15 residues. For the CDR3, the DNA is TGTGCCAGCCGTACTCGGACCCACGTAGGCGATGAGCAGTTCTTC. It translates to CASRTRTHVGDEQFF.

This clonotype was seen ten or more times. DNA for the CDR3: TGCGCCAGCATGCTTGACTACAATGAGCAGTTCTTC. This sequence encodes CASMLDYNEQFF. This chain connects TRBV10-2 to TRBJ2-1; D is ambiguous. Germline V gene lookup returns CDR1 WSHSY and CDR2 SAAADI. The CDR3 runs to 12 residues. V lost 7 bases and J 3 bases, leaving 7 bases between the germline ends.

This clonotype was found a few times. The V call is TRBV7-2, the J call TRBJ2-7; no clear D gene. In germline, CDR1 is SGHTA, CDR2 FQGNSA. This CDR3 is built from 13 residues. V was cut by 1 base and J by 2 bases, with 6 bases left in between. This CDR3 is CASSLEWAYEQYF. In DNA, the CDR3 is TGTGCCAGCAGCTTAGAGTGGGCCTACGAGCAGTACTTC. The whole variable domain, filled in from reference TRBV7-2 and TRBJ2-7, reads GAGVSQSPSNKVTEKGKDVELRCDPISGHTALYWYRQSLGQGLEFLIYFQGNSAPDKSGLPSDRFSAERTGGSVSTLTIQRTQQEDSAVYLCASSLEWAYEQYFGPGTRLTVT.

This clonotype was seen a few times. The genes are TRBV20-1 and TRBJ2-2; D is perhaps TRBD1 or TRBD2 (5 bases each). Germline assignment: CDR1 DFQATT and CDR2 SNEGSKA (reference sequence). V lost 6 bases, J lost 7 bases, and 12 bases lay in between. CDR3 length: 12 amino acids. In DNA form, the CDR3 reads TGCAGTGCAAGATCTGGGGGCGGGGAGCTGTTTTTT. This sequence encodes CSARSGGGELFF.